This entry describes one T cell receptor beta chain. V shed 2 bases and J 3 bases; nucleotides not matched to a gene: 13. CDR3 size: 17 residues. Germline CDR1 MRHNA, CDR2 SNTAGT. This entry is derived from a study of blood T cell repertoires in COVID-19. Clones were sequenced by immunoSEQ multiplex PCR, and TCRdb holds only the in-frame ones, with some missing. Of more than 350,000 clones in the sample, around nine tenths were seen once. The J gene is TRBJ2-7, the V gene TRBV6-4, with 7 bases matching TRBD1. The specimen sequenced was PBMCs or T cells enriched from blood (not recorded which). This TCR was sampled from a woman aged 18-29 years who had been exposed to COVID-19. The CDR3 nucleotides read TGTGCCAGCAGTGACCCGGTCAACAGGGGTTCGGACTACGAGCAGTACTTC. Translation gives CASSDPVNRGSDYEQYF.